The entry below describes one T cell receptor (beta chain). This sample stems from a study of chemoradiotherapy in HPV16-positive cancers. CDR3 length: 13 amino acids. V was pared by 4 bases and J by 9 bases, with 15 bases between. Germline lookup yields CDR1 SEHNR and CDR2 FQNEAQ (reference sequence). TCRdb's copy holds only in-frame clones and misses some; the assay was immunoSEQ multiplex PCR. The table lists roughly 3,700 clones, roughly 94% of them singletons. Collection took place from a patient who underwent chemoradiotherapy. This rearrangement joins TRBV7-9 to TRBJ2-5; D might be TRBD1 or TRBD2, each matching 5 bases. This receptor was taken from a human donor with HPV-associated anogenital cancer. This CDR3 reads CASSSGTERAQYF. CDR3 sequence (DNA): TGTGCCAGCAGCTCCGGGACCGAAAGGGCCCAGTACTTC.